Listed below are T cell receptor beta chains from one sample, sequenced in a study of blood T cell repertoires in COVID-19. The repertoire was sequenced with immunoSEQ multiplex PCR; TCRdb's copy has only in-frame clones and lacks some. This table holds 95,000 to 120,000 clones, roughly 82% found once. Input material: peripheral blood. The source of these receptors is a woman aged 40 to 50 with acute or convalescent COVID-19. Each CDR3 is given with its conserved first and last residue. Some rows have no size entry. The others give once, few or many, or a class for an expanded clone.

J gene | clone size | V gene | CDR3 protein
TRBJ1-4 | - | TRBV6-2/TRBV6-3 | CASSHPTTGTNEKLFF
TRBJ2-7 | - | TRBV24-1 | CATPGTGVFYEQYF
TRBJ2-3 | - | TRBV6-1 | CASSVRRTGGDTDTQYF
TRBJ2-5 | - | TRBV19 | CASSVTTVGTQYF
TRBJ2-3 | - | TRBV21-1 | CASTKERGGTSGVPSTDTQYF
TRBJ2-4 | - | TRBV6-2/TRBV6-3 | CASSYSGTLLLAKNIQYF
TRBJ1-2 | - | TRBV18 | CASSPPLSPGTYGYTF
TRBJ2-5 | - | TRBV1 | CTSSHLAGYAQETQYF
TRBJ1-1 | once | TRBV19 | CASTDRRGVTEAFF
TRBJ1-2 | - | TRBV5-1 | CASHRENYGYTF
TRBJ1-5 | once | TRBV6-5 | CATTDRNQPQHF
TRBJ1-2 | - | TRBV19 | CASMEGGGAYGYTF
TRBJ2-3 | once | TRBV19 | CASSIAGWADTQYF
TRBJ1-4 | - | TRBV2 | CASRVFRGANEKLFF
TRBJ2-5 | - | TRBV19 | CASRPGGQETQYF
TRBJ2-3 | - | TRBV6-5 | CASNLIGTDTQYF
TRBJ2-1 | - | TRBV4-1 | CASSPTSSDYNEQFF
TRBJ2-1 | - | TRBV25-1 | CASSETTGRKEFF
TRBJ1-2 | - | TRBV20-1 | CSASGTGNSRVYGYTF
TRBJ1-4 | once | TRBV7-2 | CASSSQGAATNEKLFF
TRBJ2-1 | - | TRBV19 | CASSIFGAAYNEQFF
TRBJ1-4 | once | TRBV3-1/TRBV3-2 | CASSQGAGLPLFF
TRBJ2-7 | - | TRBV18 | CASSLMGTGPYEQYF
TRBJ1-2 | - | TRBV6-5 | CASKSYRVGYTF
TRBJ1-2 | - | TRBV19 | CASSIGWTGQVNYGYTF
TRBJ2-3 | - | TRBV7-9 | CASSPATGGNIISTDTQYF
TRBJ1-6 | once | TRBV3-1/TRBV3-2 | CASSQPTAMGSPLHF
TRBJ1-2 | - | TRBV4-1 | CASSPNREANYGYTF
TRBJ1-4 | - | TRBV10-3 | CAISSGGSRGWANEKLFF